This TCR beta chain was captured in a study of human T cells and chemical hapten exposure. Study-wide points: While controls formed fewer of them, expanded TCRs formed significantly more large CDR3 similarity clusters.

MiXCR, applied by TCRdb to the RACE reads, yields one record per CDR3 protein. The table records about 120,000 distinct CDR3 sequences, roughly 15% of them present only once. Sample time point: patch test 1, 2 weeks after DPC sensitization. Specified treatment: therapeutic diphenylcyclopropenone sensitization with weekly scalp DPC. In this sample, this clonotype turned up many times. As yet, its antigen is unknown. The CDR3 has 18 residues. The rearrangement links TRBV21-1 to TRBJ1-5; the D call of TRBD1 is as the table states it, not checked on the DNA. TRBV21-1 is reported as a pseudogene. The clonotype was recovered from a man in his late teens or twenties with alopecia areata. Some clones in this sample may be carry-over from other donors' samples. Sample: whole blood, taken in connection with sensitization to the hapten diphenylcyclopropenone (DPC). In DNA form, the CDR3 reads TGTGCCAGCAGCACATACCACGGGACAGGACATAGCAATCAGCCCCAGCATTTT. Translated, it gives CASSTYHGTGHSNQPQHF.